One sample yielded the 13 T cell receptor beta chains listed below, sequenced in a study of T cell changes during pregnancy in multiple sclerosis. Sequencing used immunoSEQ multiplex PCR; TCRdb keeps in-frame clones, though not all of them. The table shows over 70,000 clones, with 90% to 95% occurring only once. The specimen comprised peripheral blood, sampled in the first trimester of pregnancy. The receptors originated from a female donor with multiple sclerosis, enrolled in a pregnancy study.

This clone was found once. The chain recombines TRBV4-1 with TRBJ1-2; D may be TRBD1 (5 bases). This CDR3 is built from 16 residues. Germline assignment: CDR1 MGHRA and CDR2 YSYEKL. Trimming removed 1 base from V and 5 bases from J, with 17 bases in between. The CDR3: CASSQGLDTFPYGYTF. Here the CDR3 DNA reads TGCGCCAGCAGCCAAGGATTGGACACCTTCCCGTATGGCTACACCTTC.

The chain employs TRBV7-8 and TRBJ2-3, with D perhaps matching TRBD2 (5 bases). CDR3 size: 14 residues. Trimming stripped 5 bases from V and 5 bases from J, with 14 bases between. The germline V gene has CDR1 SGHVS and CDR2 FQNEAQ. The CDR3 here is CASSLGLGKDTQYF. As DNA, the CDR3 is TGTGCCAGCAGCCTTGGACTTGGTAAAGATACGCAGTATTTT.

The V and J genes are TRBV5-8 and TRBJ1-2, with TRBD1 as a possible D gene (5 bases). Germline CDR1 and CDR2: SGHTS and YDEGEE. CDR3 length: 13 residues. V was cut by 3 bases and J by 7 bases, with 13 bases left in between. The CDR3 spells CASSSQGLGGYTF. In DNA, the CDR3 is TGTGCCAGCAGCTCCCAGGGTTTGGGTGGCTACACCTTC.

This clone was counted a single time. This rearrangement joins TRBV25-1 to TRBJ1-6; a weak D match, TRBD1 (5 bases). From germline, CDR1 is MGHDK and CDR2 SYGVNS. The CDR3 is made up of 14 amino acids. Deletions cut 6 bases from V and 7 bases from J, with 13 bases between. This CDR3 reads CASRQGLGNSPLHF. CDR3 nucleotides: TGTGCCAGCAGGCAGGGTCTGGGGAATTCACCCCTCCACTTT.

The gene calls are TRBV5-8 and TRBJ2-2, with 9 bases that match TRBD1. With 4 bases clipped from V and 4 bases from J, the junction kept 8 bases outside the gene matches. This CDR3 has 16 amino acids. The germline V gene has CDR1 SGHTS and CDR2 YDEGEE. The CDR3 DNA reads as TGTGCCAGCAGCGACCCGGGACAGGGATTCACCGGGGAGCTGTTTTTT. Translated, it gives CASSDPGQGFTGELFF. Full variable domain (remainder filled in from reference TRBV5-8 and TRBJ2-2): EAGVTQSPTHLIKTRGQQATLRCSPISGHTSVYWYQQALGLGLQFLLWYDEGEERNRGNFPPRFSGRQFPNYSSELNVNALELEDSALYLCASSDPGQGFTGELFFGEGSRLTVL.

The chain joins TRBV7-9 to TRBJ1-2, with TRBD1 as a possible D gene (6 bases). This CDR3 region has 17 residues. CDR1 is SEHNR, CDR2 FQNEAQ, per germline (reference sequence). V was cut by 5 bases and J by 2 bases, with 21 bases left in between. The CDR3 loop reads CASSPSRPGGLNYGYTF. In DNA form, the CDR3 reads TGTGCCAGCAGCCCGAGCCGACCGGGGGGGCTCAACTATGGCTACACCTTC.

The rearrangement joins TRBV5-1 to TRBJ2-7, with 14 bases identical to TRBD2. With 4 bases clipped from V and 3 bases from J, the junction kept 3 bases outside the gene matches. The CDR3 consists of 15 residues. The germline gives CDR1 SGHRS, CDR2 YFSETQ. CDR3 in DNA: TGCGCCAGCAGCGCAGGGACTAGCGGGGGCTACGAGCAGTACTTC. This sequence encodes CASSAGTSGGYEQYF.

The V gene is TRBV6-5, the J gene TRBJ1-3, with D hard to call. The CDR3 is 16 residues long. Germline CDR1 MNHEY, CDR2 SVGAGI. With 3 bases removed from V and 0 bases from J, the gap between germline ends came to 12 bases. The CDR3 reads CASSYSPSPSGNTIYF. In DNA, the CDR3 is TGTGCCAGCAGTTATTCCCCGTCCCCCTCTGGAAACACCATATATTTT.

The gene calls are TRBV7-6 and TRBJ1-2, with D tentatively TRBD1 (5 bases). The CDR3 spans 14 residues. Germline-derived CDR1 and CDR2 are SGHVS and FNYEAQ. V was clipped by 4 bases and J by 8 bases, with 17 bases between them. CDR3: CASSSQGGAEGYTF. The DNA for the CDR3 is TGTGCCAGCAGCTCCCAGGGAGGCGCGGAGGGCTACACCTTC.

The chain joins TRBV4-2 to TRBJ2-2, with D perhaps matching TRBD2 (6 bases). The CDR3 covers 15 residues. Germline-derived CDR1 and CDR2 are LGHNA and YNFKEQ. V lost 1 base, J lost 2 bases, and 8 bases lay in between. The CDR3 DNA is TGTGCCAGCAGCCAAGGCGGGGCTAACACCGGGGAGCTGTTTTTT. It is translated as CASSQGGANTGELFF.

The CDR3 loop is CASSNQGLAFNEQFF. The CDR3 region has the DNA TGTGCCAGCAGCAATCAAGGACTAGCGTTTAATGAGCAGTTCTTC. The chain combines TRBV21-1 with TRBJ2-1; TRBD2, as called in the table, went unchecked against the DNA. TRBV21-1 is deemed a pseudogene. There are 15 residues in the CDR3.

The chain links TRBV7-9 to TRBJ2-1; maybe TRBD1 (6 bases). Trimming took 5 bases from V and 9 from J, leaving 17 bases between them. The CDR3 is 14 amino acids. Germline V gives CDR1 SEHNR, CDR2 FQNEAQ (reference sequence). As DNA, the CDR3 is TGTGCCAGCAGCGAAGATCCAGGGGTCGGTGAGCAGTTCTTC. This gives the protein CASSEDPGVGEQFF.

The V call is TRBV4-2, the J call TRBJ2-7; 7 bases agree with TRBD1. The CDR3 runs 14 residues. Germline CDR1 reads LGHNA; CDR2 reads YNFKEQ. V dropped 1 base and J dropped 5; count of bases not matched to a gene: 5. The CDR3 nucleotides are TGTGCCAGCAGCCAAGGCCAGGGGGTCGACGAGCAGTACTTC. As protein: CASSQGQGVDEQYF.